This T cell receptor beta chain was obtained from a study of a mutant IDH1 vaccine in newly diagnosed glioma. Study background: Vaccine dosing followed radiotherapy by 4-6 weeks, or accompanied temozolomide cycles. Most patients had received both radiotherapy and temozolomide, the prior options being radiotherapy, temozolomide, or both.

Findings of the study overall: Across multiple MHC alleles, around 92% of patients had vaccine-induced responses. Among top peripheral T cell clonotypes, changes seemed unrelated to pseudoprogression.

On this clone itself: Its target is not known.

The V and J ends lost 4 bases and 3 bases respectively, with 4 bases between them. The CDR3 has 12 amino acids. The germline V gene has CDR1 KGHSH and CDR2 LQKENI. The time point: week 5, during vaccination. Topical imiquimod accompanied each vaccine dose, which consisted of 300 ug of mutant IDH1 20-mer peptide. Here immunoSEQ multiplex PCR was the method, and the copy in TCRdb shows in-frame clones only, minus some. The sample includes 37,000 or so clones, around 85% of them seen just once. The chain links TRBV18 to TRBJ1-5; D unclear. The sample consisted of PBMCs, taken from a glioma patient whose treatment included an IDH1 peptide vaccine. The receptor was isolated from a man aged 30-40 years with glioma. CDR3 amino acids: CASSLSNQPQHF. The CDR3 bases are TGTGCCAGCTCACTTTCCAATCAGCCCCAGCATTTT.